The clone carrying this T cell receptor beta chain came up a few times. Its matching antigen is unknown. A clone one base away is much larger, so this may be a read error. No cell sorting was done before RNA was extracted from the tissue. This sample was included in a study of tumor and adjacent non-tumor tissue in lung cancer. Study summary: Histology: about 13 adenocarcinoma, a couple of squamous cell carcinoma, 1 small cell lung cancer. On average, productive TCRbeta reads reached about 4.17 million per sample.

Germline V gene lookup returns CDR1 SEHNR and CDR2 FQNEAQ (reference sequence). This CDR3 region has 12 residues. The V gene lost 10 bases and the J gene lost 6 bases, with 13 bases spanning the gap. Study-level results: Tumor repertoires had a smaller top 100 clone share than normal lung.

Three rounds of nested PCR, following a modified ARM-PCR protocol, produced the TCRbeta library. TCRdb fed the multiplex PCR reads into MiXCR, producing one record per CDR3 protein. The sample records about 80,000 distinct CDR3 sequences, just under 75% being singletons. This TCR was recovered from a woman aged 40 to 50 with non-small cell lung cancer. Sequencing was done on a sample of lung tumor tissue. V and J are TRBV7-9 and TRBJ2-1; TRBD1 is a possible D gene (5 bases). The CDR3 nucleotides read TGTGCCAACATCCAGGGAACCAATGAGCAGTTCTTC. The encoded protein is CANIQGTNEQFF.